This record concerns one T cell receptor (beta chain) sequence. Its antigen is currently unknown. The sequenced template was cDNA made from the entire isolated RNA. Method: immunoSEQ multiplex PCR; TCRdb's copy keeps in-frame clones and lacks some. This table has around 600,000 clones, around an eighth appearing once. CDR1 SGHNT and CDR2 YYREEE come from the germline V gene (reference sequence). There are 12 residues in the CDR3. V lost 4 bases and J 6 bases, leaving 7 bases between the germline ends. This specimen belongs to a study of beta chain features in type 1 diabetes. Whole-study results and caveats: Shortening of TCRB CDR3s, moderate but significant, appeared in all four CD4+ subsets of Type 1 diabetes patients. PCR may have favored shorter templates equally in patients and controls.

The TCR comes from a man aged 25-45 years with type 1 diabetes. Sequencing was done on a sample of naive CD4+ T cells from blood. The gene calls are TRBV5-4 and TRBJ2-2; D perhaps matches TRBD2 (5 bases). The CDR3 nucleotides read TGTGCCAGCAGCCCTAGCCCCGGGGAGCTGTTTTTT. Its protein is CASSPSPGELFF.